A single sample is the source of the 24 T cell receptor beta chains below, sequenced in a study of T cells in localized non-small cell lung cancer. Measured with immunoSEQ multiplex PCR; TCRdb has only the in-frame clones, and not every one. The repertoire includes fewer than 50,000 clones, roughly 83% of them detected once, and 6% to 8% sits in the top ten. This specimen consisted of PBMCs, obtained before any cancer treatment. All receptors come from a man aged 40 to 75 with stage II lung adenocarcinoma.

The chain employs TRBV7-6 and TRBJ2-5; D tentatively reads TRBD1 or TRBD2 (6 bases each). The CDR3 length is 15 residues. Germline values: CDR1 SGHVS, CDR2 FNYEAQ. The V and J ends lost 0 bases and 1 base respectively, with 9 bases between them. CDR3: CASSLAGGTQETQYF. CDR3 DNA: TGTGCCAGCAGCTTAGCGGGGGGCACCCAAGAGACCCAGTACTTC.

This chain connects TRBV7-2 to TRBJ2-1, with 9 bases lining up with TRBD2. Unmatched junction bases numbered 10, after V lost 2 bases and J lost 8 bases. This CDR3 is 16 amino acids long. Germline V CDR1 and CDR2: SGHTA, FQGNSA. CDR3 sequence: CASSLRGPTSGHEQFF. In DNA, the CDR3 is TGTGCCAGCAGCTTAAGGGGCCCAACTAGCGGGCATGAGCAGTTCTTC.

This clone was seen a few times. CDR3 sequence: CASSIAGFGGEAFF. The CDR3, as DNA: TGTGCCAGTAGTATAGCTGGGTTCGGGGGTGAAGCTTTCTTT. The chain combines TRBV19 with TRBJ1-1, with D possibly TRBD1 on 5 matching bases. The CDR3 runs 14 residues. CDR1 and CDR2 (germline): LNHDA, SQIVND (reference sequence). V was shortened by 1 base and J by 7 bases, with 13 bases between the two germline ends.

This clone has a handful of counts. The chain links TRBV7-2 to TRBJ2-1; a weak D match, TRBD1 (5 bases). This CDR3 has 12 amino acids. Germline CDR1 SGHTA, CDR2 FQGNSA. V shed 6 bases and J shed 8 bases, with 11 bases lying between them. Here the CDR3 DNA reads TGTGCCAGCAGGACCCAGGGCTATGAGCAGTTCTTC. Translating gives CASRTQGYEQFF.

The V call is TRBV28, the J call TRBJ1-1; 7 nucleotides agree with TRBD1. The trim removed 2 bases at V and 6 bases at J, leaving 6 bases unmatched. This CDR3 has 14 residues. The germline V gene has CDR1 MDHEN and CDR2 SYDVKM. The CDR3 protein is CASSLRGTAPEAFF. The CDR3 DNA follows: TGTGCCAGCAGTTTACGGGGGACAGCGCCTGAAGCTTTCTTT.

The rearrangement joins TRBV7-2 to TRBJ2-1; D remains unclear. V lost 1 base and J lost 1, with 5 bases in between. CDR3 length: 14 residues. Germline loops: CDR1 SGHTA, CDR2 FQGNSA. The CDR3 DNA reads TGTGCCAGCAGCTTAGGAGGATCCTACAATGAGCAGTTCTTC. Protein product: CASSLGGSYNEQFF.

The chain recombines TRBV5-1 with TRBJ2-2; 8 nucleotides agree with TRBD1. Germline trimming cut 4 bases from V and 3 bases from J; bases unmatched to any gene: 8. The CDR3 covers 16 residues. CDR1 and CDR2 from the germline V gene are SGHRS and YFSETQ. The CDR3 DNA is TGCGCCAGCAGCGACTCGCAGGGGGCGTACACCGGGGAGCTGTTTTTT. This codes for CASSDSQGAYTGELFF.

DNA of the CDR3: TGTGCCAGCAGTTTCAGGGGACTTTCCAACTATGGCTACACCTTC. Its protein is CASSFRGLSNYGYTF. The V call is TRBV28, the J call TRBJ1-2, with D possibly matching TRBD1 (6 bases). There are 15 residues in the CDR3. Trimming took 3 bases from V and 2 from J, leaving 13 bases between them. Germline lookup yields CDR1 MDHEN and CDR2 SYDVKM.

The chain couples TRBV5-6 to TRBJ1-3; no clear D gene. There are 13 residues in the CDR3. Looked up from germline, CDR1 is SGHDT and CDR2 is YYEEEE. V was clipped by 5 bases and J by 3 bases, with 9 bases between them. The CDR3 here is CASRRIGGNTIYF. The CDR3 DNA reads TGTGCCAGCAGGAGGATAGGTGGAAACACCATATATTTT.

The chain links TRBV11-2 to TRBJ2-3, with D maybe TRBD1 (6 bases). Looked up from germline, CDR1 is SGHAT and CDR2 is FQNNGV. This CDR3 has 14 residues. The V and J ends lost 5 bases and 8 bases respectively, with 17 bases between them. The CDR3 protein is CASSRTGIGGTQYF. The CDR3 nucleotides are TGTGCCAGCAGCCGTACAGGGATAGGGGGTACGCAGTATTTT.

Only a few counts were recorded for this clone. V is TRBV28 and J is TRBJ1-2; possibly TRBD1 for D (6 bases). CDR3 length: 13 residues. Deletions cut 10 bases from V and 4 bases from J, with 16 bases between. Per the germline V gene, CDR1 is MDHEN and CDR2 is SYDVKM. The CDR3 DNA reads TGTGCCACATCCGGGGGGGCTCTCTATGGCTACACCTTC. This translates into CATSGGALYGYTF.

The V call is TRBV2, the J call TRBJ1-3; perhaps TRBD1 as D (6 bases). The CDR3 contains 18 residues. CDR1 and CDR2 from the germline V gene are SNHLY and FYNNEI. V was pared by 4 bases and J by 5 bases, with 24 bases between. CDR3 sequence: CASSVLLVAGARRNTIYF. The CDR3 DNA follows: TGTGCCAGCAGTGTATTGCTTGTGGCAGGGGCTAGGAGAAACACCATATATTTT.

The chain is built from TRBV19 and TRBJ2-5; 7 nucleotides line up with TRBD1. Germline V gene lookup returns CDR1 LNHDA and CDR2 SQIVND (reference sequence). The trim removed 5 bases at V and 9 bases at J, leaving 9 bases unmatched. The CDR3 length is 13 residues. CDR3 protein: CASSSWTGKAQYF. In DNA, the CDR3 is TGTGCCAGTAGTTCCTGGACAGGAAAGGCCCAGTACTTC.

The gene calls are TRBV11-2 and TRBJ2-4; no reliable D call. The CDR3 spans 15 residues. Trimming took 4 bases from V and 3 from J, leaving 13 bases between them. Germline V gene sequence: CDR1 SGHAT, CDR2 FQNNGV. CDR3 nucleotides: TGTGCCAGCAGCTCCGCCTCGTGGGGCAAAAACATTCAGTACTTC. Protein product: CASSSASWGKNIQYF. Based on the CDR3 plus reference TRBV11-2 and TRBJ2-4, the full variable domain is EAGVAQSPRYKIIEKRQSVAFWCNPISGHATLYWYQQILGQGPKLLIQFQNNGVVDDSQLPKDRFSAERLKGVDSTLKIQPAKLEDSAVYLCASSSASWGKNIQYFGAGTRLSVL.

This chain joins TRBV30 and TRBJ2-2; the D gene is possibly TRBD2 (7 bases). Germline V gives CDR1 GTSNPN, CDR2 SVGIG (reference sequence). The CDR3 consists of 18 residues. V was clipped by 3 bases and J by 1 base, with 21 bases between them. Written as DNA, the CDR3 is TGTGCCTGGAGAAGAGTCGCGGGGGCCGGACGGAACACCGGGGAGCTGTTTTTT. Residues: CAWRRVAGAGRNTGELFF.

The V and J genes are TRBV19 and TRBJ2-1, with TRBD2 as a possible D gene (5 bases). The CDR3 sequence is 15 residues long. V dropped 7 bases and J dropped 4 bases, with 17 bases sitting between them. Germline V CDR1 and CDR2: LNHDA, SQIVND (reference sequence). The CDR3 DNA follows: TGTGCCAGTAACCGCAACATGCCGGGGTACAATGAGCAGTTCTTC. Residues: CASNRNMPGYNEQFF. The variable domain in full, completed from reference TRBV19 and TRBJ2-1, reads DGGITQSPKYLFRKEGQNVTLSCEQNLNHDAMYWYRQDPGQGLRLIYYSQIVNDFQKGDIAEGYSVSREKKESFPLTVTSAQKNPTAFYLCASNRNMPGYNEQFFGPGTRLTVL.

The V and J genes are TRBV28 and TRBJ1-3; D ambiguous. Looked up from germline, CDR1 is MDHEN and CDR2 is SYDVKM. CDR3 length equals 13 residues. The germline V and J ends were trimmed by 8 bases and 0 bases, with 8 bases remaining between them. CDR3 sequence reads: CASLEDSGNTIYF. The CDR3 bases are TGTGCCAGCCTCGAGGACTCTGGAAACACCATATATTTT.

This clone was picked up one time. The chain couples TRBV19 to TRBJ2-1; no reliable D call. Germline-derived CDR1 and CDR2 are LNHDA and SQIVND (reference sequence). The V end lost 7 bases, the J end lost 7 bases, and 11 bases lay between the germline ends. The length of the CDR3 is 12 residues. This chain's CDR3 is CASNGIGNEQFF. The CDR3 nucleotides are TGTGCCAGTAATGGGATAGGGAATGAGCAGTTCTTC.

This clone occurred once. The CDR3 nucleotides are TGTGCCAGCAGAACCTATCAGGGGGCTGAGGAGGAGACCCAGTACTTC. Translating it yields CASRTYQGAEEETQYF. The chain carries TRBV2 and TRBJ2-5, with TRBD1 matching 8 bases. Germline assignment: CDR1 SNHLY and CDR2 FYNNEI. This CDR3 has 16 residues. The trim removed 6 bases at V and 5 bases at J, leaving 14 bases unmatched.

The rearrangement uses TRBV18 and TRBJ2-1; 8 nucleotides align to TRBD2. V trimming: 2 bases; J trimming: 5 bases; junction bases outside the gene matches: 5. This CDR3 has 15 residues. CDR1 and CDR2 (germline): KGHSH, LQKENI. Written as DNA, the CDR3 is TGTGCCAGCTCACCAGTCGGGAGGGCCGACAATGAGCAGTTCTTC. Translating gives CASSPVGRADNEQFF.

The chain has TRBV5-4 and TRBJ2-5, with TRBD1 identical over 9 bases. From germline, CDR1 is SGHNT and CDR2 YYREEE (reference sequence). The CDR3 is 14 amino acids. V lost 7 bases and J lost 2; bases outside the gene matches: 6. The DNA for the CDR3 is TGTGCCAGCGCGCGGACAGGGGAGCAAGAGACCCAGTACTTC. It yields the protein CASARTGEQETQYF.

The rearrangement joins TRBV6-6 to TRBJ1-1; 7 bases align to TRBD1. Per germline, CDR1 MNHNY and CDR2 SVGAGI (reference sequence). The CDR3 totals 15 residues. Losses at the gene ends were 6 bases for V and 2 bases for J; bases not matched to a gene: 9. CDR3 residues: CASRPRDRINTEAFF. The DNA for the CDR3 is TGTGCCAGCAGGCCTCGGGACAGAATAAACACTGAAGCTTTCTTT.

This chain links TRBV28 with TRBJ2-6, with TRBD1 identical over 12 bases. Germline loops: CDR1 MDHEN, CDR2 SYDVKM. The V gene end was trimmed by 10 bases and the J gene end by 2 bases; junction bases not matched to a gene: 9. CDR3 length equals 17 residues. CDR3 coding DNA: TGTGCCACTTTCCGGGACAGGGGGCGACCTGGGGCCAACGTCCTGACTTTC. This encodes CATFRDRGRPGANVLTF.

The chain joins TRBV27 to TRBJ2-2; 8 positions agree with TRBD1. CDR1 is MNHEY, CDR2 SMNVEV, per germline (reference sequence). The ends lost 2 bases at V and 1 base at J; junction bases unmatched: 6. This CDR3 comprises 17 residues. The CDR3 is CASSLIMGQVNTGELFF. CDR3 DNA: TGTGCCAGCAGTTTAATTATGGGACAGGTGAACACCGGGGAGCTGTTTTTT.